The source of this TCR beta chain is a study of identical twins. Findings and limits, study-wide: Its conclusions, products of cross-sectional statistical analysis, did not come from following the same donors. Monozygotic twins shared more out-of-frame TCR alpha than recombination models predicted.

Only a few counts were recorded for this clonotype. Its antigen is unidentified. TCRdb re-called the 5' RACE reads through MiXCR, storing one row per CDR3 protein. The sample has about 530,000 distinct CDR3 sequences; roughly 15% are singletons. J lost 5 bases, V lost 8 bases, and 14 bases had no gene match. From germline, CDR1 is MDHEN and CDR2 SYDVKM. The CDR3 spans 15 residues. The same data also contributed to another study, on yellow fever vaccine responses in identical twins.

Input material: CD4+ T cells sorted from blood. The receptor's source is a woman between 18 and 29 years old in good health. The chain employs TRBV28 and TRBJ2-7; 8 nucleotides match TRBD1. DNA for the CDR3: TGTGCCAGCTTATCCCCCGGGACAGGAGGAGACGAGCAGTACTTC. It yields the protein CASLSPGTGGDEQYF.